These 15 T cell receptor beta chains came from one sample sequenced in a study of cytomegalovirus exposure and HLA in healthy donors. PCR employed 60 Vbeta and 13 Jbeta primers. Data came from immunoSEQ multiplex PCR; TCRdb stores just in-frame clones and leaves some out. The sample holds over 85,000 clones, around 71% seen once. The sequenced sample consisted of PBMCs. The receptors shown here come from a man between 25 and 39 years old in good health and CMV-seronegative.

The chain is built from TRBV19 and TRBJ1-5, with D unclear. The ends were cut back, 8 bases at V and 5 bases at J, with 4 bases in the middle. Germline assignment: CDR1 LNHDA and CDR2 SQIVND (reference sequence). This CDR3 has 10 amino acids. CDR3 DNA: TGTGCCAGTTCTTATCAGCCCCAGCATTTT. This translates into CASSYQPQHF.

This clone was recorded a few times. J is TRBJ1-2 and V is TRBV7-2, with TRBD1 identical over 8 bases. This CDR3 has 13 amino acids. CDR1 and CDR2 (germline): SGHTA, FQGNSA. Trimming removed 5 bases from V and 7 bases from J; junction bases left unmatched: 6. This chain's CDR3 is CASSQDRGRGYTF. DNA for the CDR3: TGTGCCAGCAGCCAAGACAGGGGACGTGGCTACACCTTC.

The chain recombines TRBV7-2 with TRBJ1-1; the D gene is possibly TRBD1 (5 bases). Germline V lookup: CDR1 SGHTA, CDR2 FQGNSA. V gave up 2 bases and J gave up 5 bases, with 9 bases separating them. The length of the CDR3 is 13 residues. As DNA, the CDR3 is TGTGCCAGCAGCTTATGGGGGGGGACTGAAGCTTTCTTT. Protein: CASSLWGGTEAFF. Variable domain in full (rest from reference TRBV7-2 and TRBJ1-1): GAGVSQSPSNKVTEKGKDVELRCDPISGHTALYWYRQSLGQGLEFLIYFQGNSAPDKSGLPSDRFSAERTGGSVSTLTIQRTQQEDSAVYLCASSLWGGTEAFFGQGTRLTVV.

A few counts support this clone. At one end, the junction sequence differs from germline, possibly due to a read error. The gene calls are TRBV4-3 and TRBJ2-7, with 7 bases identical to TRBD1. The CDR3 runs to 15 residues. Germline V lookup: CDR1 LGHNA, CDR2 YSLEER. CDR3 nucleotides: TGCGCCAGCAGCCAAGATCAGGTGACAGGGACAGTGCGAGAGTTC. Its translation is CASSQDQVTGTVREF.

A single count supports this clone. This chain joins TRBV10-3 and TRBJ1-5; 7 nucleotides agree with TRBD1. Germline CDR1 ENHRY, CDR2 SYGVKD. With 10 bases clipped from V and 3 bases from J, the junction kept 9 bases outside the gene matches. The CDR3 spans 14 residues. Written as DNA, the CDR3 is TGTGCCACTAGACCGGGACAGCTCAATCAGCCCCAGCATTTT. Its translation: CATRPGQLNQPQHF.

The V gene is TRBV5-1, the J gene TRBJ1-1, with a tentative D call TRBD1 (5 bases). V was cut by 4 bases and J by 1 base, with 11 bases left in between. CDR3 length: 14 residues. Germline CDR1 SGHRS, CDR2 YFSETQ. As DNA, the CDR3 is TGCGCCAGCAGCCTTGGGGGGGGGAACACTGAAGCTTTCTTT. It encodes CASSLGGGNTEAFF.

This clone appeared a few times. V and J are TRBV7-2 and TRBJ1-1, with a weak D call TRBD1 (5 bases). Germline CDR1 SGHTA, CDR2 FQGNSA. This CDR3 contains 15 residues. Trimming removed 1 base at V and 2 bases at J, with 11 bases between. CDR3 nucleotides: TGTGCCAGCAGCTTAGTTTCACAGGCAAACACTGAAGCTTTCTTT. This sequence encodes CASSLVSQANTEAFF.

In its sample, this clone was seen a few times. The genes are TRBV7-6 and TRBJ1-1; the match to TRBD1 covers 8 bases. Germline CDR1 reads SGHVS; CDR2 reads FNYEAQ. V was pared by 2 bases and J by 1 base, with 9 bases of the junction left unmatched. The CDR3 consists of 17 residues. The CDR3 region has the DNA TGTGCCAGCAGCTTAACGGTGCAGGGGGCACCGAACACTGAAGCTTTCTTT. This encodes CASSLTVQGAPNTEAFF.

This chain joins TRBV19 and TRBJ1-1; D is perhaps TRBD1 (6 bases). The germline gives CDR1 LNHDA, CDR2 SQIVND (reference sequence). The CDR3 runs to 14 residues. With 8 bases removed from V and 1 base from J, the gap between germline ends came to 14 bases. CDR3 region: CASRREQGNTEAFF. The DNA of the CDR3 is TGTGCCAGTCGACGCGAACAGGGGAACACTGAAGCTTTCTTT.

The CDR3 DNA reads TGCAGCGCCCGGCAGGGGGCAACTAATGAAAAACTGTTTTTT. Amino acids: CSARQGATNEKLFF. The chain links TRBV29-1 to TRBJ1-4; 7 nucleotides align to TRBD1. V dropped 7 bases and J dropped 0; count of bases not matched to a gene: 5. The CDR3 sequence is 14 residues long. CDR1 and CDR2 from the germline V gene are SQVTM and ANQGSEA.

The chain has TRBV14 and TRBJ2-7; D remains ambiguous. The CDR3 is made up of 8 amino acids. Germline V gives CDR1 SGHDN, CDR2 FVKESK. V was shortened by 8 bases and J by 9 bases, with 5 bases between the two germline ends. CDR3 DNA: TGTGCCAGCCGGGTGCAGTACTTC. This translates into CASRVQYF.

The chain has TRBV7-9 and TRBJ2-5, with TRBD1 matching 9 bases. The germline V gene has CDR1 SEHNR and CDR2 FQNEAQ (reference sequence). CDR3 size: 12 residues. J lost 11 bases, V lost 10 bases, and 11 bases had no gene match. Here the CDR3 reads CATIQGAGEQYF. CDR3 in DNA: TGTGCCACCATACAGGGGGCTGGAGAGCAGTACTTC.

The chain couples TRBV10-3 to TRBJ1-1, with TRBD1 as a possible D gene (5 bases). Germline-derived CDR1 and CDR2 are ENHRY and SYGVKD. CDR3 size: 15 residues. V lost 2 bases to trimming and J lost 4 bases, with 14 bases between them. Here the CDR3 DNA reads TGTGCCATCAGTGAGCGGGAGGGGTGGAGCACTGAAGCTTTCTTT. Its protein is CAISEREGWSTEAFF.

This clone occurred a few times. The chain employs TRBV30 and TRBJ1-1; 7 bases are a match to TRBD1. Germline V gives CDR1 GTSNPN, CDR2 SVGIG (reference sequence). This CDR3 has 13 amino acids. The V gene end was trimmed by 4 bases and the J gene end by 3 bases; junction bases not matched to a gene: 5. This CDR3 is CAWNQGVDTEAFF. The DNA for the CDR3 is TGTGCCTGGAATCAGGGGGTGGACACTGAAGCTTTCTTT.

This chain connects TRBV7-6 to TRBJ2-4, with 8 bases identical to TRBD2. Trimming at V came to 6 bases and at J to 8 bases, leaving 9 bases not matched to a gene. The germline V gene has CDR1 SGHVS and CDR2 FNYEAQ. The CDR3 spans 14 residues. CDR3 loop: CASSIGRGYDIQYF. The CDR3 region has the DNA TGTGCCAGCAGTATCGGGAGGGGGTATGACATTCAGTACTTC.